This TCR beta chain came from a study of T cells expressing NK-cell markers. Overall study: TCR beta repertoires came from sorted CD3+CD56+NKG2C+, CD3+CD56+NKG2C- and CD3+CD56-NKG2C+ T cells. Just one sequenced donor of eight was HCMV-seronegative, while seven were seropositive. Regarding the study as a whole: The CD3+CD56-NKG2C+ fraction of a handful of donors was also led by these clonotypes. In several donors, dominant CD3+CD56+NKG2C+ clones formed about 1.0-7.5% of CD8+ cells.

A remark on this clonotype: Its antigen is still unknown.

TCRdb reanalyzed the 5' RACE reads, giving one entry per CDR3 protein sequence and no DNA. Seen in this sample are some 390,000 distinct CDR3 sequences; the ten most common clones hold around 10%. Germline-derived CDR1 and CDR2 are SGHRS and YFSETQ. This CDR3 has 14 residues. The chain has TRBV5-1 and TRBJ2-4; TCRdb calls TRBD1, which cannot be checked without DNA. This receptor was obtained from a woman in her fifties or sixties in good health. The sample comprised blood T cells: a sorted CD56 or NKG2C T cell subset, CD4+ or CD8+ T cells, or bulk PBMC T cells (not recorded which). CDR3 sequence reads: CASGPGNRENIQYF. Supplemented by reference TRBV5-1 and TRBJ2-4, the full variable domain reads KAGVTQTPRYLIKTRGQQVTLSCSPISGHRSVSWYQQTPGQGLQFLFEYFSETQRNKGNFPGRFSGRQFSNSRSEMNVSTLELGDSALYLCASGPGNRENIQYFGAGTRLSVL.